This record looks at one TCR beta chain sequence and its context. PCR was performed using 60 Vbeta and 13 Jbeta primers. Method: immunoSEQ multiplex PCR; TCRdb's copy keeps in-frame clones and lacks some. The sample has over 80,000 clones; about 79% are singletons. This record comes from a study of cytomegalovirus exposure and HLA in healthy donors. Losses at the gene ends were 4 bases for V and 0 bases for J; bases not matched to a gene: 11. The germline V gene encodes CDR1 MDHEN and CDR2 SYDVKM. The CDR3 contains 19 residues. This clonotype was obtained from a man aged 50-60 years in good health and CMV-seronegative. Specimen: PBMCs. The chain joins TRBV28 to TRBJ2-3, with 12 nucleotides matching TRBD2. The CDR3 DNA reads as TGTGCCAGCAGTTCCCCACTAGCGGGAGGTCGTCAGAGCACAGATACGCAGTATTTT. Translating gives CASSSPLAGGRQSTDTQYF.